Below, 26 T cell receptor beta chains from the same sample are listed, as sequenced in a study of OX40 agonist ivuxolimab in advanced cancers. The data were produced by immunoSEQ multiplex PCR, yet TCRdb's version contains in-frame clones alone and is incomplete. The profile shows more than 60,000 clones, around 94% of them singletons. Sample: CD4+ or CD8+ T cells sorted from blood, taken in a trial of the OX40 agonist ivuxolimab. All receptors derive from an adult with an advanced solid tumor such as melanoma, head and neck, liver or kidney cancer.

The chain employs TRBV6-5 and TRBJ1-1, with D hard to call. CDR3 size: 15 residues. V shed 5 bases and J shed 1 base, with 14 bases lying between them. Germline assignment: CDR1 MNHEY and CDR2 SVGAGI. The DNA of the CDR3 is TGTGCCAGCAGTCTTTCCGGCAGTCGGAACACTGAAGCTTTCTTT. Protein: CASSLSGSRNTEAFF.

The rearrangement joins TRBV15 to TRBJ2-7, with a weak D call TRBD2 (6 bases). The germline V gene has CDR1 LNHNV and CDR2 YYDKDF (reference sequence). The V gene lost 3 bases and the J gene lost 5 bases, with 14 bases spanning the gap. The CDR3 is 14 amino acids. In nucleotides, the CDR3 is TGTGCCACCAGCAGGGTCGGGAGCGTCAACGAGCAGTACTTC. It specifies CATSRVGSVNEQYF.

The CDR3 DNA is TGCGCCAGCAGCCAAGATCGACAGAAAGGGGATGAGCAGTTCTTC. Translating it yields CASSQDRQKGDEQFF. This chain links TRBV4-1 with TRBJ2-1, with D possibly being TRBD1 (5 bases). V lost 0 bases and J lost 8, with 14 bases in between. The CDR3 runs to 15 residues. Germline loops: CDR1 MGHRA, CDR2 YSYEKL.

This chain connects TRBV15 to TRBJ1-2; D is possibly TRBD1 (5 bases). V was cut by 0 bases and J by 7 bases, with 12 bases left in between. Per the germline V gene, CDR1 is LNHNV and CDR2 is YYDKDF (reference sequence). This CDR3 has 14 amino acids. The CDR3 DNA reads TGTGCCACCAGCAGAGATCGCCAGGGAAGTGGCTACACCTTC. It translates to CATSRDRQGSGYTF.

The rearrangement uses TRBV4-3 and TRBJ2-7; 7 bases agree with TRBD1. This CDR3 has 15 residues. The V gene's germline CDR1 is LGHNA and CDR2 YSLEER. V was clipped by 1 base and J by 3 bases; unmatched bases: 6. The CDR3 DNA sequence: TGCGCCAGCAGCCAAGTACCACAGGGGTTCTACGAGCAGTACTTC. Protein product: CASSQVPQGFYEQYF.

The V and J genes are TRBV5-6 and TRBJ1-1, with D perhaps TRBD1 (6 bases). Germline-derived CDR1 and CDR2 are SGHDT and YYEEEE. The CDR3 totals 13 residues. V dropped 5 bases and J dropped 4 bases, with 12 bases sitting between them. CDR3 amino acids: CASSIQGGTEAFF. In nucleotides, the CDR3 is TGTGCCAGCAGTATACAGGGAGGCACTGAAGCTTTCTTT.

This clone occurred once. This chain connects TRBV6-5 to TRBJ2-1; 7 bases are shared with TRBD1. The CDR3 consists of 12 residues. The V and J ends lost 4 bases and 7 bases, in that order; junction bases with no gene match: 1. The germline V gene encodes CDR1 MNHEY and CDR2 SVGAGI. CDR3 DNA: TGTGCCAGCAGTTCAGGGGGAAATGAGCAGTTCTTC. Protein product: CASSSGGNEQFF.

The V gene is TRBV27, the J gene TRBJ2-7, with D uncertain. Trimming pared 2 bases from V and 3 bases from J, leaving 11 bases between. Germline CDR1 MNHEY, CDR2 SMNVEV (reference sequence). The CDR3 runs to 14 residues. CDR3 amino acids: CASSLGQRIYEQYF. CDR3 bases: TGTGCCAGCAGTTTAGGGCAGAGAATCTACGAGCAGTACTTC.

This rearrangement joins TRBV13 to TRBJ1-2, with 8 bases aligning to TRBD1. V lost 5 bases, J lost 0 bases, and 5 bases stayed unmatched. The CDR3 runs to 15 residues. Germline values: CDR1 PRHDT, CDR2 FYEKMQ (reference sequence). The DNA of the CDR3 is TGTGCCAGCAGCCAAGGACAGGGTGCTAACTATGGCTACACCTTC. Translated, it gives CASSQGQGANYGYTF. Full variable domain (missing parts from reference TRBV13 and TRBJ1-2): AAGVIQSPRHLIKEKRETATLKCYPIPRHDTVYWYQQGPGQDPQFLISFYEKMQSDKGSIPDRFSAQQFSDYHSELNMSSLELGDSALYFCASSQGQGANYGYTFGSGTRLTVV.

V is TRBV5-8 and J is TRBJ2-3; D is undetermined. Germline CDR1 reads SGHTS; CDR2 reads YDEGEE. V was shortened by 7 bases and J by 1 base, with 19 bases between the two germline ends. CDR3 length: 16 residues. CDR3 nucleotides: TGTGCCAGCCCCTCCCCCGACGCCTGGGGCACAGATACGCAGTATTTT. It encodes CASPSPDAWGTDTQYF.

The V and J genes are TRBV11-2 and TRBJ1-1; TRBD1 matches 10 bases. The CDR3 covers 18 residues. Germline V gene data show CDR1 as SGHAT and CDR2 as FQNNGV. V trimming: 4 bases; J trimming: 1 base; junction bases outside the gene matches: 12. CDR3 in DNA: TGTGCCAGCAGCTGGGGAACCGGGACAGGGGTGGCGAACACTGAAGCTTTCTTT. Amino acid sequence: CASSWGTGTGVANTEAFF.

This chain joins TRBV7-9 and TRBJ2-7; weak D call: TRBD1 (6 bases). The CDR3 loop spans 14 amino acids. Germline loops: CDR1 SEHNR, CDR2 FQNEAQ (reference sequence). Between the trimmed V and J ends, which lost 4 bases and 3 bases, there was a span of 13 bases. The CDR3 sequence is CASSSPTGFYEQYF. For the CDR3, the DNA is TGTGCCAGCAGCTCCCCGACAGGTTTCTACGAGCAGTACTTC.

This clone showed up just once. The genes are TRBV27 and TRBJ2-7; D call uncertain. The germline V gene has CDR1 MNHEY and CDR2 SMNVEV (reference sequence). This CDR3 region has 16 residues. Trimming stripped 8 bases from V and 2 bases from J, with 22 bases between. In DNA, the CDR3 is TGTGCCAGCTCCTCCCTAGACCTCTTAGGGCCCTACGAGCAGTACTTC. It specifies CASSSLDLLGPYEQYF.

The rearrangement uses TRBV4-1 and TRBJ1-2; D not resolved. CDR3 length: 17 amino acids. With 1 base removed from V and 2 bases from J, the gap between germline ends came to 17 bases. CDR1 and CDR2 (germline): MGHRA, YSYEKL. CDR3 sequence: CASSQAPLPQKNYGYTF. The CDR3 DNA sequence: TGCGCCAGCAGCCAAGCCCCACTCCCCCAGAAAAACTATGGCTACACCTTC.

The CDR3 region is CASSQLDETDGGAFF. DNA for the CDR3: TGCGCCAGCAGCCAATTGGACGAAACGGACGGAGGGGCTTTCTTT. The chain employs TRBV4-1 and TRBJ1-1; no clear D gene. The CDR3 runs to 15 residues. Trimming removed 2 bases from V and 11 bases from J, with 21 bases in between. The germline V gene encodes CDR1 MGHRA and CDR2 YSYEKL.

The chain couples TRBV19 to TRBJ1-2, with D tentatively TRBD1 (5 bases). V was cut by 3 bases and J by 0 bases, with 8 bases left in between. CDR3 length: 14 residues. The V gene's germline CDR1 is LNHDA and CDR2 SQIVND (reference sequence). In DNA, the CDR3 is TGTGCCAGTAGTATTGGGGGAACTAACTATGGCTACACCTTC. It is translated as CASSIGGTNYGYTF.

The J gene is TRBJ2-7, the V gene TRBV7-6; 8 bases line up with TRBD1. This CDR3 comprises 14 residues. With V trimmed by 5 bases and J by 5 bases, 8 bases remained unmatched. CDR1 is SGHVS and CDR2 is FNYEAQ in the germline V gene. CDR3 bases: TGTGCCAGCAGCCCCGGACAGGGAAGTAACGAGCAGTACTTC. This gives the protein CASSPGQGSNEQYF.

The V and J genes are TRBV13 and TRBJ1-2; a possible D gene is TRBD1 (6 bases). Per the germline V gene, CDR1 is PRHDT and CDR2 is FYEKMQ (reference sequence). This CDR3 is built from 17 residues. Trimming removed 5 bases at V and 6 bases at J, with 25 bases between. The CDR3 spells CASSHSGVQSGVDGYTF. CDR3 nucleotides: TGTGCCAGCAGCCATTCAGGGGTCCAATCGGGAGTCGATGGCTACACCTTC.

The V gene is TRBV4-3, the J gene TRBJ2-1; tentative D call: TRBD2 (6 bases). Germline V gene lookup returns CDR1 LGHNA and CDR2 YSLEER. The length of the CDR3 is 16 residues. Trimming took 1 base from V and 4 from J, leaving 14 bases between them. The CDR3 here is CASSQVETSGYNEQFF. As DNA, the CDR3 is TGCGCCAGCAGCCAAGTTGAGACTAGTGGTTACAATGAGCAGTTCTTC.

The chain carries TRBV7-9 and TRBJ1-2, with 8 bases matching TRBD1. Germline V gives CDR1 SEHNR, CDR2 FQNEAQ (reference sequence). The CDR3 extends over 16 amino acids. V was clipped by 5 bases and J by 6 bases; unmatched bases: 14. CDR3 in amino acids: CASSILRTRGLDGYTF. As DNA, the CDR3 is TGTGCCAGCAGCATTCTCCGTACCAGGGGGCTGGATGGCTACACCTTC.

V usage is TRBV27 and J usage is TRBJ1-1; 9 bases fit TRBD1. V was clipped by 5 bases and J by 4 bases; unmatched bases: 8. CDR1 is MNHEY, CDR2 SMNVEV, per germline (reference sequence). The CDR3 extends over 15 amino acids. The CDR3 nucleotides are TGTGCCAGCAGTGGTTACAGGGGGCAGACCACTGAAGCTTTCTTT. This sequence encodes CASSGYRGQTTEAFF.

The rearrangement links TRBV7-8 to TRBJ2-1; D is uncertain. Between the trimmed V and J ends, which lost 5 bases and 4 bases, there was a span of 9 bases. Germline V gene sequence: CDR1 SGHVS, CDR2 FQNEAQ. This CDR3 has 13 amino acids. The CDR3 protein is CASSLGLYNEQFF. The CDR3 nucleotides are TGTGCCAGCAGCCTGGGTCTATACAATGAGCAGTTCTTC.

This rearrangement joins TRBV7-9 to TRBJ1-2; D is unresolved. The CDR3 is 16 residues long. Per the germline V gene, CDR1 is SEHNR and CDR2 is FQNEAQ (reference sequence). V was clipped by 6 bases and J by 5 bases, with 22 bases between them. The CDR3 DNA follows: TGTGCCAGCAGTTTTTGGACCACGGAGGGCTTTTATGGCTACACCTTC. Encoded protein: CASSFWTTEGFYGYTF.

This clone showed up just a few times. The chain joins TRBV9 to TRBJ1-2, with a possible D match to TRBD1 (5 bases). V gave up 4 bases and J gave up 8 bases, with 21 bases separating them. The CDR3 totals 15 residues. The V gene's germline CDR1 is SGDLS and CDR2 YYNGEE. The CDR3: CASSSDRAGFGGYTF. As DNA, the CDR3 is TGTGCCAGCAGCTCCGATCGGGCAGGGTTCGGGGGCTACACCTTC.

V is TRBV25-1 and J is TRBJ2-1; 9 bases align to TRBD1. CDR1 MGHDK and CDR2 SYGVNS come from the germline V gene. This CDR3 has 15 amino acids. V lost 6 bases and J lost 5; bases outside the gene matches: 8. The CDR3 DNA reads as TGTGCCAGCAGCCCCGGGACAGGGAAGCACAATGAGCAGTTCTTC. Encoded protein: CASSPGTGKHNEQFF.

The chain carries TRBV30 and TRBJ2-7, with D perhaps matching TRBD1 or TRBD2 (5 bases each). The CDR3 spans 14 residues. The V gene's germline CDR1 is GTSNPN and CDR2 SVGIG (reference sequence). V lost 4 bases and J lost 3, with 16 bases in between. The DNA for the CDR3 is TGTGCCTGGACTGCCCCTACGAGGGGCTACGAGCAGTACTTC. Encoded protein: CAWTAPTRGYEQYF.